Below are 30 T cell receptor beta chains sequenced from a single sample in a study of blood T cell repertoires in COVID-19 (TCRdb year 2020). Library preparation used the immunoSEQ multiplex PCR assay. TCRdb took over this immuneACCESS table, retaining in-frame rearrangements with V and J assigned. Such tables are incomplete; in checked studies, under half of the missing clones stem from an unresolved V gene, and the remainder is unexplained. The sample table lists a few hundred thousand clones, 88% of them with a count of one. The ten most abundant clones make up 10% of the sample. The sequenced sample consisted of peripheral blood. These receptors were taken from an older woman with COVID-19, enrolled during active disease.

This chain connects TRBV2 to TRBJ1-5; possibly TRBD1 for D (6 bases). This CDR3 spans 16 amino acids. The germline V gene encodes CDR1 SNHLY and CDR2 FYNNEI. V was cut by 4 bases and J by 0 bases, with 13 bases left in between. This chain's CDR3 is CASSGPQGISNQPQHF. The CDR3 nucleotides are TGTGCCAGCAGTGGACCACAGGGTATTAGCAATCAGCCCCAGCATTTT.

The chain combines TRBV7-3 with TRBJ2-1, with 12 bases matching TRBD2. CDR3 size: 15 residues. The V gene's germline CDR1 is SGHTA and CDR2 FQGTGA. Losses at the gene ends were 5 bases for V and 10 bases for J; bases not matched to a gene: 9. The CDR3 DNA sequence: TGTGCCAGCAGCCCTTCTAGCGGGAGGGCTGGAGAGCAGTTCTTC. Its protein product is CASSPSSGRAGEQFF.

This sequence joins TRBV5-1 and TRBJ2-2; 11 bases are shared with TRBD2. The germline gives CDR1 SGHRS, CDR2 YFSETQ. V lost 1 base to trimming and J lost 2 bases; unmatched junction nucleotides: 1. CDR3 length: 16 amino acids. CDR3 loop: CASSLTSGRNTGELFF. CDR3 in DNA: TGCGCCAGCAGCTTGACTAGCGGGAGAAACACCGGGGAGCTGTTTTTT.

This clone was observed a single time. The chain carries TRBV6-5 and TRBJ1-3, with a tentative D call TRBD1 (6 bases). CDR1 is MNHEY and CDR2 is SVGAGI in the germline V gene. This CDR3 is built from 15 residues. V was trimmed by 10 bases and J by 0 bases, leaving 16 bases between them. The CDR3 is CATSGRGHSGNTIYF. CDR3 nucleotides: TGTGCCACCTCCGGCAGGGGTCACTCTGGAAACACCATATATTTT.

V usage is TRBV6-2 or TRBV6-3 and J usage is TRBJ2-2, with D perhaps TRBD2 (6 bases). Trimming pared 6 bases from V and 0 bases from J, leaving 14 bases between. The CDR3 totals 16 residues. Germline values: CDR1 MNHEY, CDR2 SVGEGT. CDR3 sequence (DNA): TGTGCCAGCAGCAAGTCCGGGACTCCGAACACCGGGGAGCTGTTTTTT. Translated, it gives CASSKSGTPNTGELFF.

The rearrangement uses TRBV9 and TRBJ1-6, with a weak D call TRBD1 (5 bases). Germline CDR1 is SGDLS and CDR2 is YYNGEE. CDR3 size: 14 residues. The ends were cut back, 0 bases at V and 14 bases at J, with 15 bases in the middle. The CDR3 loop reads CASSVVPGREALHF. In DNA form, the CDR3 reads TGTGCCAGCAGCGTAGTTCCGGGCAGGGAGGCCCTCCACTTT.

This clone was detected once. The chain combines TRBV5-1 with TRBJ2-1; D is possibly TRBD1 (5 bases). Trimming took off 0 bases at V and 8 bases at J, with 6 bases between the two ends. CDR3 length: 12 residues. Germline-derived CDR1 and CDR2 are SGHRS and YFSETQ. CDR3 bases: TGCGCCAGCAGCTTGGGGGGCGATGAGCAGTTCTTC. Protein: CASSLGGDEQFF. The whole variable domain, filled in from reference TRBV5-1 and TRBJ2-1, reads KAGVTQTPRYLIKTRGQQVTLSCSPISGHRSVSWYQQTPGQGLQFLFEYFSETQRNKGNFPGRFSGRQFSNSRSEMNVSTLELGDSALYLCASSLGGDEQFFGPGTRLTVL.

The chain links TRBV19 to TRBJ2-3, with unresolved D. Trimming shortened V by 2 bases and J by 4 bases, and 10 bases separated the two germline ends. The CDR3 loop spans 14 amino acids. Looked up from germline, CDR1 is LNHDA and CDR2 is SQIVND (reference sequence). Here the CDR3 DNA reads TGTGCCAGTAGTATATCTCCCACTGCAGATACGCAGTATTTT. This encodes CASSISPTADTQYF.

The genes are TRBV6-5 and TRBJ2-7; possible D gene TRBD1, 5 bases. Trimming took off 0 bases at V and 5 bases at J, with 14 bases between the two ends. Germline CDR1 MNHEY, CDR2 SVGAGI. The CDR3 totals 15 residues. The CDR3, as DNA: TGTGCCAGCAGTTACTCGTGGCAGGGCAGCCACGAGCAGTACTTC. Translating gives CASSYSWQGSHEQYF.

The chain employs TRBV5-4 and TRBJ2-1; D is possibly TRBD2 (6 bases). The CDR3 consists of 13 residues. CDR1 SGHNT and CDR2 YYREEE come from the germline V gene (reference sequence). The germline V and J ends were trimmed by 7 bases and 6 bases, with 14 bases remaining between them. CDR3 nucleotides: TGTGCCAGCTTTAGGGCCGGGGGCAATGAGCAGTTCTTC. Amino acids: CASFRAGGNEQFF.

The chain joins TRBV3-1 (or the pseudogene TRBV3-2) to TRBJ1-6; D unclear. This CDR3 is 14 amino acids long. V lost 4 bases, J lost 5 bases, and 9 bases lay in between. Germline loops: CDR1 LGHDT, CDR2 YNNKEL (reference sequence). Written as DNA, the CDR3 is TGTGCCAGCAGCCCCCGACATGATAATTCACCCCTCCACTTT. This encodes CASSPRHDNSPLHF.

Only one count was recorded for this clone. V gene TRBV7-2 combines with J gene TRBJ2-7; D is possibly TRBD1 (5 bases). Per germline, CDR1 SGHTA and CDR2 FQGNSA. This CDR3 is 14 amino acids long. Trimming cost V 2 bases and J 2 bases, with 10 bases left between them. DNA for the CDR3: TGTGCCAGCAGCTTAATAGCAGGGACCTACGAGCAGTACTTC. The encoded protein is CASSLIAGTYEQYF.

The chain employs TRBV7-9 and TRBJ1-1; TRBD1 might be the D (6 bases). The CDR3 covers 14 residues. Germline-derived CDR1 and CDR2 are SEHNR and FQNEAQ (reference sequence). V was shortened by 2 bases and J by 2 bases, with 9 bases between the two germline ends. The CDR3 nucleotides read TGTGCCAGCAGCTTAACAGGGAGTAACACTGAAGCTTTCTTT. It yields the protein CASSLTGSNTEAFF. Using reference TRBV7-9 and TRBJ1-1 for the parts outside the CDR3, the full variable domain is DTGVSQNPRHKITKRGQNVTFRCDPISEHNRLYWYRQTLGQGPEFLTYFQNEAQLEKSRLLSDRFSAERPKGSFSTLEIQRTEQGDSAMYLCASSLTGSNTEAFFGQGTRLTVV.

Here the CDR3 reads CASSLWTSTDTQYF. CDR3 bases: TGCGCCAGCAGCCTATGGACTAGCACAGATACGCAGTATTTT. The chain combines TRBV5-1 with TRBJ2-3, with D tentatively TRBD2 (5 bases). Between the trimmed V and J ends, which lost 4 bases and 0 bases, there was a span of 9 bases. Germline V gives CDR1 SGHRS, CDR2 YFSETQ. The CDR3 totals 14 residues. Complete variable domain (other parts from reference TRBV5-1 and TRBJ2-3): KAGVTQTPRYLIKTRGQQVTLSCSPISGHRSVSWYQQTPGQGLQFLFEYFSETQRNKGNFPGRFSGRQFSNSRSEMNVSTLELGDSALYLCASSLWTSTDTQYFGPGTRLTVL.

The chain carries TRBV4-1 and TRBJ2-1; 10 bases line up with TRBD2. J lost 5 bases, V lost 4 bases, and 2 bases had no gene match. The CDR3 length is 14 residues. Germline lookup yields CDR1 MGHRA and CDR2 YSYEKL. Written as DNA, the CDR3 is TGCGCCAGCAGCCCTAGCGGGAGTAACAATGAGCAGTTCTTC. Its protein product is CASSPSGSNNEQFF.

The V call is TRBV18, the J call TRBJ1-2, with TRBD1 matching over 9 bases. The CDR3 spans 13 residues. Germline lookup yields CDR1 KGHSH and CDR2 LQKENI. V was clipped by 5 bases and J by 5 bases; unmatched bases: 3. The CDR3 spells CASSRDREYGYTF. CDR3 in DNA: TGTGCCAGCTCAAGGGACAGGGAGTATGGCTACACCTTC.

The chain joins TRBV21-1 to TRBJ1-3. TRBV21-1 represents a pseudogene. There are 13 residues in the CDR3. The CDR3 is CASTLLPRGTIYF. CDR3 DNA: TGTGCCAGCACCCTTCTGCCCCGGGGCACCATATATTTT.

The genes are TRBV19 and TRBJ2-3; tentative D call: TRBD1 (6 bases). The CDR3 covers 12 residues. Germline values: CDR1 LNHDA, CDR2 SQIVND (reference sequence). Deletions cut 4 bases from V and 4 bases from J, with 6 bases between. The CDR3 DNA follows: TGTGCCAGTAGTAGGACAGCAGATACGCAGTATTTT. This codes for CASSRTADTQYF.

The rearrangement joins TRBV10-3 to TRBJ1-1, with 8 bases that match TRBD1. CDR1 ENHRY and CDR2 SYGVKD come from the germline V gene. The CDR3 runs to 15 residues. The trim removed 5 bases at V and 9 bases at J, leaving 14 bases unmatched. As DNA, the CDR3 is TGTGCCATCAGTTTATTGACAGGGGACGTGAGGAAAGCTTTCTTT. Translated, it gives CAISLLTGDVRKAFF.

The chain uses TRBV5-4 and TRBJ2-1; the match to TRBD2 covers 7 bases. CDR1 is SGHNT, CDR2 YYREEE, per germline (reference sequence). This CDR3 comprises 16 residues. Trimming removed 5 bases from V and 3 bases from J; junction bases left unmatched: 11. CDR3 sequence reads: CASSLFTGGLYNEQFF. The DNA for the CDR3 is TGTGCCAGCAGTTTATTTACGGGAGGCCTCTACAATGAGCAGTTCTTC.

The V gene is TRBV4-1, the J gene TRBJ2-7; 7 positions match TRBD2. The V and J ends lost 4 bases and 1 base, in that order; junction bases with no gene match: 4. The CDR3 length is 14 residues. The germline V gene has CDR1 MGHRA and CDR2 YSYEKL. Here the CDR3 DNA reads TGCGCCAGCAGCCGGGGACTATGGTCCTACGAGCAGTACTTC. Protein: CASSRGLWSYEQYF.

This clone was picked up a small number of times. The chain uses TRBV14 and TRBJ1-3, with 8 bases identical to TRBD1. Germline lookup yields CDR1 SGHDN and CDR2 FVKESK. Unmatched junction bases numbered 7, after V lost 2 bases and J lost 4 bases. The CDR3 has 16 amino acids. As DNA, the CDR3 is TGTGCCAGCAGCCAACTCAGACAGGGGTCAGGAAACACCATATATTTT. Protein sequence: CASSQLRQGSGNTIYF. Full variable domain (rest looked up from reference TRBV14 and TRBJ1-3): EAGVTQFPSHSVIEKGQTVTLRCDPISGHDNLYWYRRVMGKEIKFLLHFVKESKQDESGMPNNRFLAERTGGTYSTLKVQPAELEDSGVYFCASSQLRQGSGNTIYFGEGSWLTVV.

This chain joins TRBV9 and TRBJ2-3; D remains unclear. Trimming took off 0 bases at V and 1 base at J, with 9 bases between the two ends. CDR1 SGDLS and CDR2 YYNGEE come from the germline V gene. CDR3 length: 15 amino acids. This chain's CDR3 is CASSVVSVGTDTQYF. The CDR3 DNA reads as TGTGCCAGCAGCGTAGTCTCCGTTGGCACAGATACGCAGTATTTT.

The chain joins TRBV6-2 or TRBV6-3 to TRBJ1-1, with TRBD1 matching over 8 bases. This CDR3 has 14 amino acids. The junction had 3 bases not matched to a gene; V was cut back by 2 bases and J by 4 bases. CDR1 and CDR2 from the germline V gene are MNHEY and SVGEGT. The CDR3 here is CASSYGQGGTEAFF. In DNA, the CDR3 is TGTGCCAGCAGTTACGGACAGGGTGGCACTGAAGCTTTCTTT.

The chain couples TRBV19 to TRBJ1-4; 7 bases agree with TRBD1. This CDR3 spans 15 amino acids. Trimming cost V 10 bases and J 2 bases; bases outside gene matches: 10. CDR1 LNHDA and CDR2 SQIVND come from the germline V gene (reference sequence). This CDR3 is CATTGRTGTNEKLFF. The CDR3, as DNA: TGTGCCACTACGGGAAGGACAGGCACTAATGAAAAACTGTTTTTT.

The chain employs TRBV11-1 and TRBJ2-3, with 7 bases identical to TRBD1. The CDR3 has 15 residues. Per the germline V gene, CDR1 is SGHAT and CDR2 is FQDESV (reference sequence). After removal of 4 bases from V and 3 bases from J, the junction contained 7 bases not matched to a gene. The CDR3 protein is CASSSRQGSTDTQYF. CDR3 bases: TGTGCCAGCAGCTCGCGACAGGGTTCGACAGATACGCAGTATTTT. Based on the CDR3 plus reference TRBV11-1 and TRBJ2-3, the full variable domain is EAEVAQSPRYKITEKSQAVAFWCDPISGHATLYWYRQILGQGPELLVQFQDESVVDDSQLPKDRFSAERLKGVDSTLKIQPAELGDSAMYLCASSSRQGSTDTQYFGPGTRLTVL.

The CDR3, as DNA: TGTGCCAGTTCAACAGGGTCATCTAGCTCTGGAAACACCATATATTTT. Amino acid sequence: CASSTGSSSSGNTIYF. V is TRBV6-6 and J is TRBJ1-3; possibly TRBD1 for D (6 bases). Trimming took off 9 bases at V and 0 bases at J, with 18 bases between the two ends. This CDR3 region has 16 residues. Germline CDR1 MNHNY, CDR2 SVGAGI (reference sequence).

The CDR3 region has the DNA TGTGCCAGCAGTGAAGCTGGTCAGGGGTATGGCTACACCTTC. Residues: CASSEAGQGYGYTF. The chain combines TRBV6-1 with TRBJ1-2, with D perhaps TRBD1 (6 bases). The V gene's germline CDR1 is MNHNS and CDR2 SASEGT. Trimming took off 0 bases at V and 5 bases at J, with 10 bases between the two ends. The CDR3 sequence is 14 residues long.

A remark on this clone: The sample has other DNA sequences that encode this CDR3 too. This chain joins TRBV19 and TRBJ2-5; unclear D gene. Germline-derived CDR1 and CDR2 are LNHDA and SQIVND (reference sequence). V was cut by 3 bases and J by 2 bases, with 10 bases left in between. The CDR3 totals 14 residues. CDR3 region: CASSIGPGQETQYF. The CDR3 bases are TGTGCCAGTAGTATCGGTCCCGGGCAAGAGACCCAGTACTTC.

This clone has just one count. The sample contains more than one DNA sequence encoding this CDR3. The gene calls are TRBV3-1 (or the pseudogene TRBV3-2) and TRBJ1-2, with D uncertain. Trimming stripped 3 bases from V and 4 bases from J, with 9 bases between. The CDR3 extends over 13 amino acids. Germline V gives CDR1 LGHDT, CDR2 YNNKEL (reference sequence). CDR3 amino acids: CASSQPRGYGYTF. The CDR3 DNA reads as TGTGCCAGCAGCCAGCCCCGGGGCTATGGCTACACCTTC.